These 7 T cell receptor beta chains were all obtained from the same sample, sequenced in a study of shared clonotypes between healthy human individuals. Libraries were prepared by immunoSEQ multiplex PCR; TCRdb keeps only in-frame clonotypes and omits some of them. The sample has approximately 2.4 million clones, around 95% seen once. Sequences were obtained from naive CD4+ T cells sorted from blood. Subset here: CD45RA+ positively selected. These receptors came from a man between 18 and 29 years old in good health.

The count of this clone is one. The chain combines TRBV28 with TRBJ1-4, with D perhaps TRBD1 (6 bases). Trimming pared 7 bases from V and 4 bases from J, leaving 19 bases between. This CDR3 has 16 residues. Germline V CDR1 and CDR2: MDHEN, SYDVKM. The CDR3 spells CASIGGQPLYNEKLFF. The CDR3 nucleotides are TGTGCCAGCATTGGGGGGCAGCCTCTATATAATGAAAAACTGTTTTTT.

The chain carries TRBV5-1 and TRBJ2-1, with D perhaps TRBD1 (5 bases). Trimming removed 0 bases from V and 7 bases from J, with 17 bases in between. Per the germline V gene, CDR1 is SGHRS and CDR2 is YFSETQ. This CDR3 region has 16 residues. Here the CDR3 DNA reads TGCGCCAGCAGCTTGGCAGGGTTTTCGACGGTAAATGAGCAGTTCTTC. It codes for CASSLAGFSTVNEQFF.

This clone has a single count. The chain employs TRBV6-5 and TRBJ2-1, with 8 bases identical to TRBD1. The ends lost 4 bases at V and 6 bases at J; junction bases unmatched: 2. This CDR3 contains 13 residues. Per germline, CDR1 MNHEY and CDR2 SVGAGI. The CDR3 coding sequence is TGTGCCAGCAGTTCGGGACAGGTCAATGAGCAGTTCTTC. Protein product: CASSSGQVNEQFF.

The chain joins TRBV5-5 to TRBJ2-7; D uncertain. Trimming took 0 bases from V and 0 from J, leaving 7 bases between them. CDR1 SGHKS and CDR2 YYEKEE come from the germline V gene (reference sequence). The CDR3 runs to 14 residues. The CDR3 here is CASSLGHSSYEQYF. For the CDR3, the DNA is TGTGCCAGCAGCTTGGGTCATAGCTCCTACGAGCAGTACTTC.

On this clone itself: Distinct nucleotide sequences in the sample also encode this CDR3. The genes are TRBV5-1 and TRBJ2-7; 7 bases fit TRBD1. Germline V gives CDR1 SGHRS, CDR2 YFSETQ. The CDR3 consists of 14 residues. The V segment lost 0 bases and the J segment 7 bases; nucleotides outside the gene matches: 7. The DNA of the CDR3 is TGCGCCAGCAGCTTGGGGCAGGGGGTCTCGGAGCAGTACTTC. Residues: CASSLGQGVSEQYF.

The rearrangement links TRBV5-8 to TRBJ1-1, with D unclear. The CDR3 covers 13 residues. Trimming removed 2 bases from V and 0 bases from J, with 5 bases in between. Germline V gene lookup returns CDR1 SGHTS and CDR2 YDEGEE. Written as DNA, the CDR3 is TGTGCCAGCAGCTTCGAGATGAACACTGAAGCTTTCTTT. Its translation is CASSFEMNTEAFF.

V is TRBV5-5 and J is TRBJ2-7; D gene ambiguous. Germline V gene sequence: CDR1 SGHKS, CDR2 YYEKEE (reference sequence). With 4 bases removed from V and 6 bases from J, the gap between germline ends came to 17 bases. The length of the CDR3 is 14 residues. The CDR3 loop reads CASSPAAGRSEQYF. CDR3 DNA sequence: TGTGCCAGCAGCCCGGCGGCAGGAAGATCCGAGCAGTACTTC.